This paragraph reports one T cell receptor (beta chain). There is no known antigen for this receptor. There are no base qualities to consult, and no much larger clone falls within one base. TCRbeta CDR3 regions were amplified from genomic DNA using the immunoSEQ Assay, a bias-controlled multiplex PCR. The paper's processing steps were these. The number of nucleated cells in each sample was estimated by amplification of reference gene primers within the assay. To quantify the absolute abundance of each unique TCRbeta CDR3 rearrangement, sequence reads were collapsed and filtered. For each sample, productive Simpson clonality was calculated as the square root of Simpson's diversity index across productive rearrangements. TCRdb mirrors the immuneACCESS table, restricted to in-frame sequences. Some clones are absent from its copies; in checked studies, under half trace to an unresolved V gene, and the reason for the others is unknown. D and trimming come from the DNA, and the V and J calls and clone size come from that table. This sample gives about 45,000 clones in total; 70% to 90% of them show up just once. Jointly, the top ten make up roughly 9.2% of the sample.

The record originates from a study of blood T cell repertoires in COVID-19 (TCRdb year 2020). Regarding the complete study: Collaborator samples came from the United States, Italy and Spain and covered acute and convalescent phases of COVID-19. Where HLA class I and class II types were available, the types were taken from metadata supplied by the sample provider, not from assay-based typing. The samples were drawn from the first 160 participants of the ongoing ImmuneRACE study and from some 1,300 subjects provided by 6 global collaborators. The prospective study material was composed of cDNA or gDNA derived from T cells, B-cell-depleted T cells, or PBMCs. Subjects who had been exposed to COVID-19, were actively infected with it, or had recovered from it provided the deeply sampled blood TCRbeta repertoires that made up the dataset. A de-identified subject ID, COVID-19 status, age in years and sex were almost always included in the sample metadata. The repertoires were released in a freely available public database intended as a resource for research on the immune response to SARS-CoV-2. Overall results and qualifications from the work: How much clinical and demographic metadata was included differed by source and by participant, and the metadata was provided uncurated.

Each collaborating institution followed its own protocols to collect whole blood in K2EDTA tubes. For TCRbeta analysis, collaborators shipped samples in one of three forms: frozen whole blood, isolated PBMCs, or DNA extracted from either of those sample types. The sequencing sample was made of peripheral blood. This clonotype originated in a human donor in a cohort sampled during active COVID-19.

CDR3 reads: CASSQDLSSGGPETQYF. The nucleotide sequence reads as follows: TGCGCCAGCAGCCAAGATCTGTCTAGCGGGGGGCCGGAGACCCAGTACTTC. Rearrangement joined TRBV4-3 to TRBJ2-5; 11 central nucleotides agree with TRBD2. Its CDR3 holds 17 amino acids, cysteine through phenylalanine. Only the CDR3 region is kept as DNA, spanning 51 bases read in frame from base 1. CDR1 LGHNA and CDR2 YSLEER are derived from the germline V gene. The germline V and J ends show losses of 0 bases and 5 bases respectively, and no gene match explains 8 bases of the junction.